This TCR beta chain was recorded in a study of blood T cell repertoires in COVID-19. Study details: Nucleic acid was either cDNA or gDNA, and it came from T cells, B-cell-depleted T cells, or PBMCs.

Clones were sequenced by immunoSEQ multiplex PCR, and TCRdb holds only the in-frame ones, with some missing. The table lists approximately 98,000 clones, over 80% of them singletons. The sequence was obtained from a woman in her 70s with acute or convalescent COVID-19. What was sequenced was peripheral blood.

Written as DNA, the CDR3 is TGTGCCAGCAGTGAAAGGGGGCGCGAGGAAAAACTGTTTTTT. Amino acid sequence: CASSERGREEKLFF. The chain links TRBV6-1 to TRBJ1-4; the match to TRBD1 covers 7 bases. Germline loops: CDR1 MNHNS, CDR2 SASEGT. This CDR3 is built from 14 residues. Trimming took 2 bases from V and 8 from J; bases not matched to a gene: 5.